This paragraph reports one TCR beta chain. Some clones are missing from TCRdb's copy, which holds only in-frame ones; the method was immunoSEQ multiplex PCR. The repertoire consists of tens of thousands of clones, with roughly 76% occurring once and the leading ten covering about 8.7%. The data stem from a study of blood T cell repertoires in COVID-19. V dropped 3 bases and J dropped 1 base, with 9 bases sitting between them. Germline V gene lookup returns CDR1 ENHRY and CDR2 SYGVKD. The CDR3 is 14 residues long. This TCR was sampled from a man in his 70s with active or convalescent COVID-19. Sequenced sample: peripheral blood. The chain carries TRBV10-3 and TRBJ1-1; D possibly corresponds to TRBD1 (6 bases). CDR3 region: CAISEGQWNTEAFF. For the CDR3, the DNA is TGTGCCATCAGTGAAGGACAGTGGAACACTGAAGCTTTCTTT.